This TCR beta chain was sequenced during a study of T-cell memory formation after mild COVID-19. Whole-study results and caveats: Some clones that responded turned up in pre-infection memory, which suggests that cross-reactive memory joined in. Clones which contracted sat mainly in CM and EM if CD4+, and in EMRA if CD8+.

After removal of 5 bases from V and 7 bases from J, the junction contained 8 bases not matched to a gene. CDR3 length: 15 amino acids. From germline, CDR1 is SEHNR and CDR2 FQNEAQ (reference sequence). Comments on this clonotype: Its antigen remains unknown.

5'RACE with constant-segment primers built TCRalpha and TCRbeta cDNA libraries with UMIs. TCRdb called the 5' RACE reads again in MiXCR, with one record for every CDR3 protein. Altogether 45,000 to 65,000 distinct CDR3 sequences are present, 8% to 10% being singletons, with the ten largest covering more than 0.95%. The sequenced sample consisted of PBMCs or a T cell subset sorted from them (not recorded which). This TCR came from a man younger than 35 who had mild COVID-19 (a few samples of this study predate the infection). Cell type and time point are not known. The chain recombines TRBV7-9 with TRBJ1-6; 7 nucleotides match TRBD1. The CDR3 DNA reads as TGTGCCAGCAGCCCCGGAACAGGGGTGAATTCACCCCTCCACTTT. It yields the protein CASSPGTGVNSPLHF. The variable domain in full, completed from reference TRBV7-9 and TRBJ1-6, reads DTGVSQNPRHKITKRGQNVTFRCDPISEHNRLYWYRQTLGQGPEFLTYFQNEAQLEKSRLLSDRFSAERPKGSFSTLEIQRTEQGDSAMYLCASSPGTGVNSPLHFGNGTRLTVT.